These 18 T cell receptor beta chains were sequenced from one sample in a study of blood T cell repertoires in COVID-19 (dated by TCRdb to about 2020). Library method: the immunoSEQ multiplex PCR assay. The immuneACCESS repertoire file appears here via TCRdb, limited to in-frame rearrangements. These files lack a portion of the clones; in checked studies, under half of the deficit traces to unresolved V genes, and the cause of the others is not known. This sample holds approximately 200,000 clones; around nine tenths were observed only once. Around 7% of the sample is held by the ten biggest clonotypes. Sequencing was carried out using PBMCs or T cells enriched from blood (not recorded which). These receptors came from a man younger than 45 in a cohort exposed to, infected with or recovered from COVID-19 (not recorded which).

CDR3 coding DNA: TGTGCCAGCAGCTTAGCTCGGTCGGGAGGGCCAAGGGAGACCCAGTACTTC. Protein sequence: CASSLARSGGPRETQYF. V and J are TRBV7-2 and TRBJ2-5, with TRBD2 identical over 8 bases. Losses at the gene ends were 0 bases for V and 5 bases for J; bases not matched to a gene: 11. CDR1 and CDR2 (germline): SGHTA, FQGNSA. This CDR3 comprises 17 residues.

This clone was detected many times. A junction end diverges from the germline sequence, so it may reflect a read error. The chain couples TRBV10-1 to TRBJ2-7; 7 nucleotides align to TRBD1. The germline V gene has CDR1 WNHNN and CDR2 SYGVQD (reference sequence). This CDR3 is 11 amino acids long. In DNA form, the CDR3 reads TGCGCCAGCAGAGTGGGCGGCGACAGGGTCTTC. Encoded protein: CASRVGGDRVF.

This clone was seen a handful of times. The genes are TRBV5-6 and TRBJ1-1, with 9 bases lining up with TRBD1. The CDR3 covers 15 residues. Germline assignment: CDR1 SGHDT and CDR2 YYEEEE. V shed 4 bases, J shed 6 bases, and the junction held 10 bases outside the gene matches. CDR3 DNA sequence: TGTGCCAGCAGCCTAAGGTGGACAGGGGCCCCTGAAGCTTTCTTT. It encodes CASSLRWTGAPEAFF.

J is TRBJ1-1 and V is TRBV7-9; D unresolved. The CDR3 consists of 14 residues. Germline values: CDR1 SEHNR, CDR2 FQNEAQ (reference sequence). The germline V and J ends were trimmed by 0 bases and 3 bases, with 8 bases remaining between them. The CDR3 sequence: CASSLAFSDTEAFF. The CDR3 nucleotides are TGTGCCAGCAGCTTAGCGTTTTCGGACACTGAAGCTTTCTTT.

In its sample, this clone was seen a few times. This sequence joins TRBV10-3 and TRBJ2-7; no clear D gene. Trimming left V 2 bases short and J 4 bases short, with 12 bases between. CDR3 length: 14 residues. Germline V lookup: CDR1 ENHRY, CDR2 SYGVKD. The CDR3 region is CAISEQEEPYEQYF. The CDR3 DNA follows: TGTGCCATCAGTGAGCAGGAAGAGCCATACGAGCAGTACTTC.

The gene calls are TRBV7-2 and TRBJ2-1; 10 bases match TRBD2. V was pared by 5 bases and J by 4 bases, with 11 bases of the junction left unmatched. The CDR3 length is 17 residues. Germline V CDR1 and CDR2: SGHTA, FQGNSA. CDR3 loop: CASSALIVAGGYNEQFF. In DNA, the CDR3 is TGTGCCAGCAGCGCCTTAATCGTAGCGGGAGGATACAATGAGCAGTTCTTC.

This clone was counted once. The rearrangement links TRBV28 to TRBJ2-5; a possible D gene is TRBD2 (6 bases). CDR1 is MDHEN, CDR2 SYDVKM, per germline. The V end lost 3 bases, the J end lost 5 bases, and 19 bases lay between the germline ends. This CDR3 has 16 residues. CDR3 in DNA: TGTGCCAGCAGTTTTTTCTCCCGGGACTCGGCGGAGACCCAGTACTTC. The encoded protein is CASSFFSRDSAETQYF.

Only a few counts were recorded for this clone. The chain carries TRBV7-9 and TRBJ2-7, with a tentative D call TRBD2 (6 bases). The V end lost 6 bases, the J end lost 1 base, and 16 bases lay between the germline ends. Germline values: CDR1 SEHNR, CDR2 FQNEAQ (reference sequence). The CDR3 sequence is 15 residues long. CDR3 sequence: CASSYEGLLSYEQYF. The CDR3 DNA reads TGTGCCAGCAGTTACGAGGGACTCCTTTCCTACGAGCAGTACTTC.

This chain links TRBV5-1 with TRBJ2-2; D might be TRBD1 (6 bases). CDR3 length equals 16 residues. The germline V and J ends were trimmed by 4 bases and 1 base, with 14 bases remaining between them. Germline V gene sequence: CDR1 SGHRS, CDR2 YFSETQ. The CDR3 sequence is CASSLLQGLNTGELFF. CDR3 in DNA: TGCGCCAGCAGCCTGCTCCAGGGGTTGAACACCGGGGAGCTGTTTTTT.

The V and J genes are TRBV9 and TRBJ2-1; perhaps TRBD2 as D (6 bases). Trimming stripped 4 bases from V and 3 bases from J, with 14 bases between. The CDR3 is 15 residues long. Germline lookup yields CDR1 SGDLS and CDR2 YYNGEE. This CDR3 reads CASSTEGLLYNEQFF. The CDR3 region has the DNA TGTGCCAGCAGCACCGAGGGACTCCTCTACAATGAGCAGTTCTTC. The full variable domain, with the rest looked up from reference TRBV9 and TRBJ2-1, is DSGVTQTPKHLITATGQRVTLRCSPRSGDLSVYWYQQSLDQGLQFLIQYYNGEERAKGNILERFSAQQFPDLHSELNLSSLELGDSALYFCASSTEGLLYNEQFFGPGTRLTVL.

This chain uses TRBV6-5 with TRBJ2-2, with 8 nucleotides matching TRBD1. Germline trimming cut 7 bases from V and 6 bases from J; bases unmatched to any gene: 10. This CDR3 contains 15 residues. Germline V CDR1 and CDR2: MNHEY, SVGAGI. As DNA, the CDR3 is TGTGCCAGCATAACCGGGACAGGTTTATCCGGGGAGCTGTTTTTT. Its translation is CASITGTGLSGELFF.

The V call is TRBV27, the J call TRBJ1-6, with 10 bases matching TRBD1. The V and J ends lost 8 bases and 9 bases, in that order; junction bases with no gene match: 4. Germline CDR1 and CDR2: MNHEY and SMNVEV (reference sequence). The CDR3 contains 13 residues. As DNA, the CDR3 is TGTGCCAGCGCGGGACAGGGGAGTTCACCCCTCCACTTT. Translation: CASAGQGSSPLHF.

Worth noting for this clone: At one boundary the junction diverges from the germline segment, which might be a read error. V is TRBV4-1 and J is TRBJ1-2; TRBD1 aligns across 8 bases. The CDR3 is 15 amino acids. CDR1 and CDR2 (germline): MGHRA, YSYEKL. The CDR3 spells CASSQGIGQGYSYTF. The CDR3 DNA reads as TGCGCCAGCAGCCAAGGAATAGGACAGGGCTATAGCTACACCTTC.

The chain joins TRBV11-2 to TRBJ2-7; 9 nucleotides agree with TRBD2. The junction had 8 bases not matched to a gene; V was cut back by 5 bases and J by 6 bases. The CDR3 covers 14 residues. Per germline, CDR1 SGHAT and CDR2 FQNNGV. CDR3 protein: CASSPIAGVLEQYF. The CDR3, as DNA: TGTGCCAGCAGCCCTATAGCGGGAGTCCTCGAGCAGTACTTC. The full variable domain, with the rest looked up from reference TRBV11-2 and TRBJ2-7, is EAGVAQSPRYKIIEKRQSVAFWCNPISGHATLYWYQQILGQGPKLLIQFQNNGVVDDSQLPKDRFSAERLKGVDSTLKIQPAKLEDSAVYLCASSPIAGVLEQYFGPGTRLTVT.

This clone was observed a single time. The gene calls are TRBV14 and TRBJ2-6; D is unclear. From germline, CDR1 is SGHDN and CDR2 FVKESK. The CDR3 totals 18 residues. Deletions cut 0 bases from V and 2 bases from J, with 14 bases between. CDR3 region: CASSQDMSGGTGANVLTF. The CDR3 DNA follows: TGTGCCAGCAGCCAAGATATGTCTGGCGGAACTGGGGCCAACGTCCTGACTTTC.

V gene TRBV5-4 combines with J gene TRBJ1-4; a possible D gene is TRBD1 (6 bases). The CDR3 covers 14 residues. The V end was cut by 4 bases, the J end by 7 bases, with 14 bases between. CDR1 is SGHNT, CDR2 YYREEE, per germline (reference sequence). CDR3 nucleotide sequence: TGTGCCAGCAGCCTCCAGGGGCTAGGTGAAAAACTGTTTTTT. Protein product: CASSLQGLGEKLFF.

The rearrangement joins TRBV9 to TRBJ2-1, with TRBD2 matching 7 bases. J gave up 5 bases and V 1 base, and 6 bases lay outside the gene matches. CDR3 length: 15 residues. CDR1 is SGDLS and CDR2 is YYNGEE in the germline V gene. Here the CDR3 DNA reads TGTGCCAGCAGCGTAACCAGGCTAGCGGACAATGAGCAGTTCTTC. Encoded protein: CASSVTRLADNEQFF.

The CDR3 region has the DNA TGTGCCAGCAGCGGGCCTAGGACAGGGGCCAATGAGCAGTTCTTC. This sequence encodes CASSGPRTGANEQFF. The V gene is TRBV9, the J gene TRBJ2-1; 9 bases map to TRBD1. Germline values: CDR1 SGDLS, CDR2 YYNGEE. The V and J ends lost 3 bases and 6 bases, in that order; junction bases with no gene match: 7. This CDR3 region has 15 residues.